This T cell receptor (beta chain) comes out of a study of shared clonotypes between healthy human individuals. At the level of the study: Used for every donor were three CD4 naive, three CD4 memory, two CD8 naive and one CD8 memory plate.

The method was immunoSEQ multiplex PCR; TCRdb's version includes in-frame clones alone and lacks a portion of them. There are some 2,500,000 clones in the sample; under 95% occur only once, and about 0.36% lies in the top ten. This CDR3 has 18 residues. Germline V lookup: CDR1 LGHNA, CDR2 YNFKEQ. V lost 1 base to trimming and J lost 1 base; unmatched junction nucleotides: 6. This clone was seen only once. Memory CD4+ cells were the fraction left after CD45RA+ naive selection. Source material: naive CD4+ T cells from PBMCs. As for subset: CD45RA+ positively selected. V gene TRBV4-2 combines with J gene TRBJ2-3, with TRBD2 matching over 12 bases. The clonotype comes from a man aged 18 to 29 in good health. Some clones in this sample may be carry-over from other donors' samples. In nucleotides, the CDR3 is TGTGCCAGCAGCCAAGGGGGGACTAGCGGGCGGGGCACAGATACGCAGTATTTT. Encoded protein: CASSQGGTSGRGTDTQYF.